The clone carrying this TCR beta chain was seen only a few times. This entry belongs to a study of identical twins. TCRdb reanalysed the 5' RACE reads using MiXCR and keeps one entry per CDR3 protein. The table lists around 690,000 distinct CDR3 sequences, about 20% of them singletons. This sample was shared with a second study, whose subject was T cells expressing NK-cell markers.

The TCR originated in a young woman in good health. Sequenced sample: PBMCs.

CDR3 DNA: TGCAGTGCTTTGCTTAGTGGGGCCCAGTACTTC. It codes for CSALLSGAQYF. The J gene is TRBJ2-5, the V gene TRBV20-1; D gene ambiguous. The V end lost 5 bases, the J end lost 9 bases, and 13 bases lay between the germline ends. Germline CDR1 and CDR2: DFQATT and SNEGSKA (reference sequence). The CDR3 totals 11 residues.